Presented here are 7 T cell receptor beta chains from one specimen sequenced in a study of blood T cell repertoires in COVID-19. The data were produced by immunoSEQ multiplex PCR, yet TCRdb's version contains in-frame clones alone and is incomplete. The sample consists of around 72,000 clones, roughly 83% of them appearing once. Sequenced input: peripheral blood. Every receptor here comes from a woman aged 80 or over with acute or convalescent COVID-19.

The chain uses TRBV5-6 and TRBJ2-7, with 8 nucleotides matching TRBD1. Germline CDR1 is SGHDT and CDR2 is YYEEEE. V was pared by 6 bases and J by 7 bases, with 9 bases of the junction left unmatched. This CDR3 has 13 residues. CDR3: CASNLLDREEQYF. CDR3 sequence (DNA): TGTGCCAGCAACCTCCTGGACAGGGAGGAGCAGTACTTC.

This chain uses TRBV30 with TRBJ2-2; TRBD2 aligns across 14 bases. Per germline, CDR1 GTSNPN and CDR2 SVGIG (reference sequence). With V trimmed by 8 bases and J by 3 bases, 11 bases remained unmatched. The CDR3 is 17 amino acids. The CDR3 loop reads CARLGTSGSLYTGELFF. The DNA for the CDR3 is TGTGCCCGACTCGGGACTAGCGGGAGTTTATACACCGGGGAGCTGTTTTTT.

The chain is built from TRBV3-1 (or the pseudogene TRBV3-2) and TRBJ1-2; weak D call: TRBD1 (6 bases). This CDR3 is built from 15 residues. The V end lost 4 bases, the J end lost 2 bases, and 14 bases lay between the germline ends. CDR1 is LGHDT and CDR2 is YNNKEL in the germline V gene (reference sequence). Here the CDR3 DNA reads TGTGCCAGCAGCCCCGCCCCACAGGGAAACTATGGCTACACCTTC. Amino acids: CASSPAPQGNYGYTF.

V gene TRBV5-8 combines with J gene TRBJ1-2; 8 bases fit TRBD1. Germline trimming cut 4 bases from V and 3 bases from J; bases unmatched to any gene: 5. CDR1 is SGHTS, CDR2 YDEGEE, per germline. The CDR3 spans 14 residues. The CDR3 sequence: CASSPGTGYYGYTF. In DNA form, the CDR3 reads TGTGCCAGCAGCCCCGGGACAGGATACTATGGCTACACCTTC.

This chain connects TRBV6-6 to TRBJ1-2; 7 bases map to TRBD1. In germline, CDR1 is MNHNY, CDR2 SVGAGI (reference sequence). The J segment lost 6 bases and the V segment lost 2 bases, leaving 9 bases of the junction unmatched. The CDR3 sequence is 15 residues long. The CDR3 protein is CASSYPYRDSHGYTF. The CDR3 DNA follows: TGTGCCAGCAGTTACCCCTACCGGGACAGCCATGGCTACACCTTC.

The chain joins TRBV11-3 to TRBJ2-1; D is perhaps TRBD2 (7 bases). CDR1 SGHNT and CDR2 YENEEA come from the germline V gene. V lost 3 bases and J 2 bases, leaving 11 bases between the germline ends. CDR3 length equals 15 residues. CDR3 nucleotide sequence: TGTGCCAGCAGCTTGGGAGGGGGAGCCTACAATGAGCAGTTCTTC. Its translation: CASSLGGGAYNEQFF.

This clone has more than one count but fewer than ten. The chain uses TRBV5-1 and TRBJ2-7; 8 nucleotides line up with TRBD2. The germline V gene has CDR1 SGHRS and CDR2 YFSETQ. V was pared by 0 bases and J by 1 base, with 12 bases of the junction left unmatched. This CDR3 is 18 amino acids long. This CDR3 reads CASSLGPPGAGESYEQYF. The CDR3 nucleotides are TGCGCCAGCAGCTTGGGCCCCCCCGGAGCGGGAGAGTCCTACGAGCAGTACTTC.